This TCR beta chain was retrieved from a study of patients and donors after allogeneic stem cell transplantation. Deletions cut 3 bases from V and 6 bases from J, with 14 bases between. Germline lookup yields CDR1 LGHNA and CDR2 YNFKEQ. CDR3 length: 14 amino acids. This clonotype appeared a few times. One entry per CDR3 protein results from TCRdb running MiXCR on the RT-PCR reads. The sample records fewer than 500,000 distinct CDR3 sequences, approximately 16% being singletons. The TCR sequence derives from a human donor who was either an allogeneic HSCT recipient or a stem cell or donor lymphocyte infusion donor (not recorded which). It is not recorded whose cells these are; they may come from a transplant donor. Source material: blood, either unsorted or a sorted T cell fraction (not recorded which). The chain combines TRBV4-2 with TRBJ1-1; the D gene is possibly TRBD1 (6 bases). Here the CDR3 reads CASSQSRGGAEAFF. The CDR3 DNA follows: TGTGCCAGCAGCCAGAGCAGGGGAGGGGCTGAAGCTTTCTTT.